These T cell receptor beta chains were read from a single sample in a study of T cell responses to AZD1222 COVID-19 vaccine. Here immunoSEQ multiplex PCR was the method, and the copy in TCRdb shows in-frame clones only, minus some. The sample shows roughly 150,000 clones, around 90% of them seen only once. The sequenced sample was peripheral blood, obtained on day 0 of AZD1222 vaccination. These receptors were collected from an adult in good health. Both conserved end residues are part of each CDR3. The D gene is left open where the match is weak. Some rows have no size entry. The others give once, few or many, or a class for an expanded clone.

size	V	D	J	CDR3	DNA
-	TRBV6-5	-	TRBJ2-7	CASSYQAAGSYEQYF	TGTGCCAGCAGTTACCAGGCGGCGGGCTCCTACGAGCAGTACTTC
-	TRBV6-5	-	TRBJ1-5	CASSYQGNQPQHF	TGTGCCAGCAGTTATCAGGGGAATCAGCCCCAGCATTTT
-	TRBV12-2	-	TRBJ2-3	CASRPGTDTQYF	TGTGCAAGTCGCCCAGGCACAGATACGCAGTATTTT
once	TRBV7-8	-	TRBJ2-7	CASSLVDRYEQYF	TGTGCCAGCAGCTTAGTGGACAGATACGAGCAGTACTTC
-	TRBV25-1	TRBD1	TRBJ2-2	CASSRTGNTGELFF	TGTGCCAGCAGCCGGACAGGGAACACCGGGGAGCTGTTTTTT
-	TRBV30	-	TRBJ1-6	CAWSGQKNSPLHF	TGTGCCTGGAGTGGACAAAAGAATTCACCCCTCCACTTT
-	TRBV29-1	-	TRBJ2-3	CSYTGLHTQYF	TGCAGCTACACAGGGTTACATACGCAGTATTTT
-	TRBV20-1	-	TRBJ1-6	CSASSGGWDNSPLHF	TGCAGTGCTAGTTCGGGGGGCTGGGATAATTCACCCCTCCACTTT
-	TRBV7-9	-	TRBJ1-6	CASSAGDSPLHF	TGTGCCAGCAGCGCAGGGGACTCACCCCTCCACTTT
-	TRBV19	-	TRBJ1-2	CASSLRGGAGYGYTF	TGTGCCAGTAGTCTAAGAGGAGGGGCTGGCTATGGCTACACCTTC
-	TRBV7-3	-	TRBJ1-1	CASSLTVNTEAFF	TGTGCCAGCAGCTTAACAGTGAACACTGAAGCTTTCTTT
-	TRBV6-1	TRBD1	TRBJ2-7	CASSEIPAWTGLSYEQYF	TGTGCCAGCAGTGAGATCCCGGCCTGGACAGGTTTATCCTACGAGCAGTACTTC
once	TRBV7-9	TRBD2	TRBJ2-2	CASSLALSGDTGELFF	TGTGCCAGCAGCTTAGCGCTTAGCGGGGACACCGGGGAGCTGTTTTTT
-	TRBV2	-	TRBJ1-2	CASRPGQIYGYTF	TGTGCCAGCAGGCCCGGGCAGATCTATGGCTACACCTTC
-	TRBV21-1	-	TRBJ1-5	CASSKVGGNRIQPQHF	TGTGCCAGCAGCAAAGTAGGAGGGAATCGCATTCAGCCCCAGCATTTT
-	TRBV29-1	TRBD2	TRBJ2-2	CSASTSGIFPRGELFF	TGCAGCGCCTCGACTAGCGGGATATTCCCTCGCGGGGAGCTGTTTTTT
-	TRBV30	TRBD2	TRBJ2-6	CAWTQRGEGGANVLTF	TGTGCCTGGACTCAACGGGGGGAAGGTGGGGCCAACGTCCTGACTTTC
-	TRBV12-3/TRBV12-4	-	TRBJ1-2	CASGIHGYTF	TGTGCCAGCGGAATTCATGGCTACACCTTC
-	TRBV11-2	-	TRBJ1-2	CASSPSTGPWSYGYTF	TGTGCCAGCAGCCCATCAACAGGGCCTTGGAGCTATGGCTACACCTTC
-	TRBV5-1	TRBD1	TRBJ1-2	CASIRTGGDTNYGYTF	TGCGCCAGCATCCGGACAGGCGGAGATACTAACTATGGCTACACCTTC
-	TRBV14	-	TRBJ1-5	CASSQEHRTGSHQPQHF	TGTGCCAGCAGCCAAGAGCACCGAACAGGGTCGCATCAGCCCCAGCATTTT